Reported below is one TCR beta chain. This sample was included in a study of cytomegalovirus exposure and HLA in healthy donors. The overall study: A subsequent analysis reported that the 120 or so validation repertoires were produced on the same platform that had also been used for the 666 first-cohort repertoires.

The assay was immunoSEQ multiplex PCR, and TCRdb's table has in-frame clones only and misses some. The repertoire includes more than 45,000 clones, 85% to 90% of them detected once, and about 16% sits in the top ten. This CDR3 is built from 13 residues. The V gene's germline CDR1 is SGHTA and CDR2 FQGTGA. V was trimmed by 0 bases and J by 6 bases, leaving 6 bases between them. This receptor was taken from a woman aged 18-29 years in good health and CMV-seronegative. Specimen: PBMCs. The chain links TRBV7-3 to TRBJ1-5; D remains unclear. The CDR3: CASSLTAGQPQHF. CDR3 DNA: TGTGCCAGCAGCTTAACGGCGGGTCAGCCCCAGCATTTT.